The rows below give T cell receptor beta chains drawn from one sample of a study of blood T cell repertoires in COVID-19. Generated by immunoSEQ multiplex PCR, the TCRdb table keeps only in-frame clones and is missing some. Of around 130,000 clones detected, over 80% appear once; the ten largest clones hold 8% to 9%. The sample taken for sequencing was peripheral blood. The receptors derive from a man younger than 40 with COVID-19, enrolled during active disease. CDR3s include the opening cysteine and the closing phenylalanine or tryptophan. A D gene is named only where the DNA matches it firmly. Clone size, where shown, is once, few, many, or a class for clones that have expanded.

>TRBD1|TRBV6-6|16|TRBJ1-4|NA
TGTGCCAGCAGTTACGGTTCGGGACAGGGGAATGAAAAACTGTTTTTT
CASSYGSGQGNEKLFF
>TRBD1|TRBV28|12|TRBJ1-2|NA
TGTGCCACAACCAGGGGGACCTATGGCTACACCTTC
CATTRGTYGYTF
>TRBD2|TRBV28|15|TRBJ2-3|NA
TGTGCCAGCAGTTTAGAACTAGCGGGATGGGATACGCAGTATTTT
CASSLELAGWDTQYF
>NA|TRBV6-5|12|TRBJ1-6|NA
TGTGCCAGCAAGTTGAGTAATTCACCCCTCCACTTT
CASKLSNSPLHF
>NA|TRBV28|14|TRBJ2-5|NA
TGTGCCAGCAGTCGAGACCAGCCGGGAGAGACCCAGTACTTC
CASSRDQPGETQYF
>TRBD1|TRBV18|15|TRBJ1-2|NA
TGTGCCAGCTCACCTAGGACAGGGGGGGACTATGGCTACACCTTC
CASSPRTGGDYGYTF
>NA|TRBV28|14|TRBJ2-4|NA
TGTGCCAGCAGTCACTCCGGAGCCAAAAACATTCAGTACTTC
CASSHSGAKNIQYF
>NA|TRBV10-3|14|TRBJ1-1|NA
TGTGCCATCAGTCCTGCCGACAGAAACACTGAAGCTTTCTTT
CAISPADRNTEAFF
>NA|TRBV7-3|13|TRBJ1-1|NA
TGTGCCAGCAGCTTAAGCCAGGGCGGTGAAGCTTTCTTT
CASSLSQGGEAFF
>NA|TRBV19|15|TRBJ2-1|NA
TGTGCCAGTTCGTACCGCCCGGGGTCCTACAATGAGCAGTTCTTC
CASSYRPGSYNEQFF
>TRBD1|TRBV6-5|14|TRBJ1-2|NA
TGTGCCAGCAGTTTACAGGGGGTTGACTATGGCTACACCTTC
CASSLQGVDYGYTF
>TRBD1|TRBV9|15|TRBJ2-5|NA
TGTGCCAGCAGCGCAAGACAGGGGGGACAAGAGACCCAGTACTTC
CASSARQGGQETQYF
>NA|TRBV5-6|12|TRBJ2-7|NA
TGTGCCAGCAGCGGAACTAGCTACGAGCAGTACTTC
CASSGTSYEQYF
>NA|TRBV6-5|15|TRBJ1-1|NA
TGTGCCAGCAGTTACTCAAGTTGGGGGGACACTGAAGCTTTCTTT
CASSYSSWGDTEAFF
>TRBD1|TRBV5-4|16|TRBJ1-2|NA
TGTGCCAGCAGCTTGAACAGGGGAAGGATTGACTATGGCTACACCTTC
CASSLNRGRIDYGYTF
>TRBD2|TRBV20-1|12|TRBJ2-7|NA
TGCAGTGCTAGTCCGGGGGGGACAGAGCAGTACTTC
CSASPGGTEQYF
>NA|TRBV7-2|15|TRBJ2-7|NA
TGTGCCAGCAGCTTAGCGGGAGGGGGATTATACGAGCAGTACTTC
CASSLAGGGLYEQYF
>NA|TRBV9|17|TRBJ1-3|NA
TGTGCCAGCAGCGTAGGGGGGGGACCGAGCTCTGGAAACACCATATATTTT
CASSVGGGPSSGNTIYF
>TRBD1|TRBV10-2|14|TRBJ2-7|once
TGCGCCAGCAGAGGGACAGGGAGCTCCTACGAGCAGTACTTC
CASRGTGSSYEQYF
>TRBD1|TRBV14|15|TRBJ2-3|NA
TGTGCCAGCAGCCCACGACAGGGGCATGCAGATACGCAGTATTTT
CASSPRQGHADTQYF
>NA|TRBV19|17|TRBJ2-7|NA
TGTGCCAGTAGCGCAAACCCAGGAGGATTTTCCAACTACGAGCAGTACTTC
CASSANPGGFSNYEQYF
>NA|TRBV9|15|TRBJ1-1|NA
TGTGCCAGCAGCTTAGACAGGAGCCTGGGCACTGAAGCTTTCTTT
CASSLDRSLGTEAFF
>TRBD1|TRBV11-3|16|TRBJ1-3|NA
TGTGCCAGCAAAGCCCGATCCGGGACAGGGGGAAACACCATATATTTT
CASKARSGTGGNTIYF
>TRBD1|TRBV18|14|TRBJ1-1|NA
TGTGCCAGCTCACGACAGGGTCCGGACACTGAAGCTTTCTTT
CASSRQGPDTEAFF
>TRBD1|TRBV6-5|15|TRBJ1-2|NA
TGTGCCAGCAGCCACCGGGACAGGGGCAATCGGGGCTACACCTTC
CASSHRDRGNRGYTF
>NA|TRBV5-4|13|TRBJ2-7|NA
TGTGCCAGCAGCTTGGTGGACAGCAACGAGCAGTACTTC
CASSLVDSNEQYF
>TRBD1|TRBV19|15|TRBJ1-1|NA
TGTGCCAGTAGTACTTTACAGGGGACGGGGACTGAAGCTTTCTTT
CASSTLQGTGTEAFF
>NA|TRBV7-2|12|TRBJ1-5|once
TGTGCCAGCAAGGGGGTGGATCAGCCCCAGCATTTT
CASKGVDQPQHF
>TRBD2|TRBV7-2|14|TRBJ2-4|NA
TGTGCCAGCAGCCCGGGACTAGCGGAAAACATTCAGTACTTC
CASSPGLAENIQYF
>TRBD2|TRBV7-9|16|TRBJ2-3|NA
TGTGCCAGCAGCTTCGGGACTAGCACAAACACAGATACGCAGTATTTT
CASSFGTSTNTDTQYF
>TRBD1|TRBV11-1|14|TRBJ2-7|NA
TGTGCCAGCAGCGCCCGGGACAGGGCGCGGGAGCAGTACTTC
CASSARDRAREQYF
>TRBD1|TRBV4-1|16|TRBJ1-5|NA
TGCGCCAGCAGCCTCGGGACAGGGTATAGCAATCAGCCCCAGCATTTT
CASSLGTGYSNQPQHF
>TRBD1|TRBV28|13|TRBJ1-2|NA
TGTGCCAGCAGTTTCGGACAGGGCTATGGCTACACCTTC
CASSFGQGYGYTF
>NA|TRBV29-1|11|TRBJ2-5|NA
TGCAGCGTTGACCAATCGGGTTCCCAGTACTTC
CSVDQSGSQYF
>NA|TRBV24-1|17|TRBJ2-4|NA
TGTGCCACCAGTGAGTCAGGCGGGGTAACAGCCAAAAACATTCAGTACTTC
CATSESGGVTAKNIQYF
>TRBD1|TRBV11-2|13|TRBJ2-7|NA
TGTGCCAGCAGCTTAAACAGGGGCCACGAGCAGTACTTC
CASSLNRGHEQYF
>NA|TRBV3-1/TRBV3-2|13|TRBJ1-5|NA
TGTGCCAGCAGTCTGGGACATCTACAGCCCCAGCATTTT
CASSLGHLQPQHF